Listed here are 27 T cell receptor beta chains from one sample, sequenced in a study of beta chain features in type 1 diabetes. Every isolated RNA sample was fully reverse transcribed, so sequencing captured expressed TCRB transcripts. The table came from immunoSEQ multiplex PCR; TCRdb's copy has only in-frame clones and leaves some out. The repertoire has about 410,000 clones, approximately 15% of them found once; the top ten carry 0.035% to 0.045%. Sequencing was performed on naive CD4+ T cells from blood. The receptors originated from a man aged 30 to 39 in good health.

This chain connects TRBV7-8 to TRBJ2-7, with 7 bases that match TRBD1. Germline CDR1 and CDR2: SGHVS and FQNEAQ. V lost 5 bases and J lost 6; bases outside the gene matches: 13. This CDR3 comprises 15 residues. CDR3 sequence reads: CASSKTGSEASEQYV. The CDR3 DNA reads TGTGCCAGCAGCAAGACAGGGTCAGAGGCCTCCGAGCAGTACGTC.

The gene calls are TRBV7-3 and TRBJ2-1; 7 nucleotides align to TRBD2. V lost 5 bases and J lost 13; bases outside the gene matches: 8. This CDR3 comprises 12 residues. CDR1 is SGHTA and CDR2 is FQGTGA in the germline V gene. DNA for the CDR3: TGTGCCAGCAGCCCTCAAGCGGGAACACAGTTCTTC. The encoded protein is CASSPQAGTQFF.

The chain recombines TRBV18 with TRBJ2-6, with a tentative D call TRBD1 (5 bases). The CDR3 is made up of 18 amino acids. Trimming shortened V by 4 bases and J by 4 bases, and 20 bases separated the two germline ends. Germline V gene lookup returns CDR1 KGHSH and CDR2 LQKENI. CDR3 amino acids: CASSLKQVVSTGANVLTF. In nucleotides, the CDR3 is TGTGCCAGCTCACTAAAACAGGTCGTATCTACAGGGGCCAACGTCCTGACTTTC.

The chain recombines TRBV7-8 with TRBJ2-7; 7 bases fit TRBD1. The CDR3 spans 14 residues. Trimming removed 1 base from V and 3 bases from J; junction bases left unmatched: 3. Looked up from germline, CDR1 is SGHVS and CDR2 is FQNEAQ. The CDR3 DNA follows: TGTGCCAGCAGCTTAGAGACAGGGAACTACGAGCAGTACGTC. Protein product: CASSLETGNYEQYV.

The J gene is TRBJ2-1, the V gene TRBV11-1, with a weak D call TRBD2 (6 bases). Germline loops: CDR1 SGHAT, CDR2 FQDESV (reference sequence). Trimming shortened V by 3 bases and J by 12 bases, and 12 bases separated the two germline ends. The CDR3 extends over 12 amino acids. The CDR3 nucleotides are TGTGCCAGCAGCTTCAGGGAGGCTACGCAGTTCTTC. It encodes CASSFREATQFF.

The rearrangement links TRBV2 to TRBJ2-3; D unclear. V lost 4 bases to trimming and J lost 0 bases, with 14 bases between them. CDR3 length: 16 residues. The germline V gene encodes CDR1 SNHLY and CDR2 FYNNEI. The CDR3 here is CASSGRFDSSTDTQYF. CDR3 in DNA: TGTGCCAGCAGTGGCCGGTTTGACTCTAGCACAGATACGCAGTATTTT.

The chain couples TRBV7-9 to TRBJ1-6; unclear D gene. Germline CDR1 and CDR2: SEHNR and FQNEAQ (reference sequence). V lost 5 bases and J 10 bases, leaving 15 bases between the germline ends. The CDR3 covers 14 residues. CDR3 sequence: CASSPLGRLSPLHF. The CDR3 DNA reads as TGTGCCAGCAGCCCCCTGGGAAGGCTGTCACCCCTCCACTTT.

The chain joins TRBV6-1 to TRBJ1-5; 10 positions agree with TRBD1. Germline V lookup: CDR1 MNHNS, CDR2 SASEGT. The V segment lost 2 bases and the J segment 2 bases; nucleotides outside the gene matches: 6. CDR3 size: 17 residues. This chain's CDR3 is CASSELWTGGRNQPQHF. As DNA, the CDR3 is TGTGCCAGCAGTGAATTGTGGACAGGGGGACGCAATCAGCCCCAGCATTTT.

The chain employs TRBV4-3 and TRBJ1-2; possibly TRBD1 for D (5 bases). Trimming removed 3 bases at V and 5 bases at J, with 10 bases between. The CDR3 sequence is 13 residues long. Germline CDR1 reads LGHNA; CDR2 reads YSLEER. CDR3 bases: TGCGCCAGCAGCCAGGGCCCAGGGTATGGCTACACCTTC. Protein product: CASSQGPGYGYTF.

A remark on this clone: Within the sample, other DNA sequences also encode this same CDR3. The DNA of the CDR3 is TGTGCCAGCAGCTTCCCGACAGATACGCAGTATTTT. Translated, it gives CASSFPTDTQYF. This chain joins TRBV7-9 and TRBJ2-3; D ambiguous. CDR3 length: 12 amino acids. CDR1 is SEHNR and CDR2 is FQNEAQ in the germline V gene (reference sequence). Trimming pared 3 bases from V and 3 bases from J, leaving 4 bases between.

This clone was counted between two and nine times. The chain joins TRBV6-5 to TRBJ2-3; D unclear. Trimming left V 4 bases short and J 1 base short, with 6 bases between. The germline gives CDR1 MNHEY, CDR2 SVGAGI. This CDR3 is 13 amino acids long. Here the CDR3 reads CASSFFGTDTQYF. In DNA form, the CDR3 reads TGTGCCAGCAGTTTTTTCGGCACAGATACGCAGTATTTT.

For the CDR3, the DNA is TGTGCCAGCAGCCCGTTGAGAGTTACTAACTATGGCTACACCTTC. It is translated as CASSPLRVTNYGYTF. The genes are TRBV7-2 and TRBJ1-2; the D is unclear. Germline values: CDR1 SGHTA, CDR2 FQGNSA. V lost 5 bases and J lost 0, with 13 bases in between. The CDR3 consists of 15 residues. The full variable domain, rest sourced from reference TRBV7-2 and TRBJ1-2, is GAGVSQSPSNKVTEKGKDVELRCDPISGHTALYWYRQSLGQGLEFLIYFQGNSAPDKSGLPSDRFSAERTGGSVSTLTIQRTQQEDSAVYLCASSPLRVTNYGYTFGSGTRLTVV.

The sample holds a few counts of this clone. The V and J genes are TRBV19 and TRBJ1-1; a possible D gene is TRBD1 (5 bases). Germline lookup yields CDR1 LNHDA and CDR2 SQIVND (reference sequence). With 4 bases removed from V and 2 bases from J, the gap between germline ends came to 11 bases. This CDR3 region has 14 residues. The CDR3 region has the DNA TGTGCCAGTAGTACAGGGCTGATAAACACTGAAGCTTTCTTT. As protein: CASSTGLINTEAFF.

This clone was observed a handful of times. The chain has TRBV30 and TRBJ1-5, with D unclear. The CDR3 is 13 residues long. The germline V gene has CDR1 GTSNPN and CDR2 SVGIG (reference sequence). V was trimmed by 5 bases and J by 2 bases, leaving 10 bases between them. The chain's CDR3 is CAWGSRGNQPQHF. DNA of the CDR3: TGTGCCTGGGGATCAAGGGGCAATCAGCCCCAGCATTTT.

There are a few counts of this clone. The chain joins TRBV7-9 to TRBJ2-1; the D call may be TRBD1 or TRBD2 (6 bases each). The ends were cut back, 3 bases at V and 4 bases at J, with 19 bases in the middle. The CDR3 spans 17 residues. The germline V gene encodes CDR1 SEHNR and CDR2 FQNEAQ (reference sequence). Here the CDR3 reads CASSLRQETGAYNEQFF. CDR3 sequence (DNA): TGTGCCAGCAGCTTGAGACAGGAGACGGGGGCTTACAATGAGCAGTTCTTC. Drawing the rest from reference TRBV7-9 and TRBJ2-1, the complete variable domain is DTGVSQNPRHKITKRGQNVTFRCDPISEHNRLYWYRQTLGQGPEFLTYFQNEAQLEKSRLLSDRFSAERPKGSFSTLEIQRTEQGDSAMYLCASSLRQETGAYNEQFFGPGTRLTVL.

This clone was seen a few times. The V call is TRBV7-9, the J call TRBJ2-3, with 10 positions matching TRBD2. The length of the CDR3 is 16 residues. V shed 1 base and J 1 base; nucleotides not matched to a gene: 2. CDR1 is SEHNR, CDR2 FQNEAQ, per germline (reference sequence). The CDR3 region is CASSLGLAGGTDTQYF. CDR3 sequence (DNA): TGTGCCAGCAGCTTAGGGCTAGCGGGGGGCACAGATACGCAGTATTTT.

The chain joins TRBV5-1 to TRBJ2-5, with 9 bases aligning to TRBD1. The CDR3 length is 15 residues. Germline V CDR1 and CDR2: SGHRS, YFSETQ. Trimming took 3 bases from V and 4 from J; bases not matched to a gene: 7. The CDR3 region is CASSSGTGHRETQYF. Written as DNA, the CDR3 is TGCGCCAGCAGCTCCGGGACAGGGCATCGAGAGACCCAGTACTTC.

The rearrangement joins TRBV19 to TRBJ1-1; no firm D call. The germline CDR1 and CDR2 sequences are LNHDA and SQIVND (reference sequence). Trimming removed 10 bases from V and 0 bases from J, with 18 bases in between. This CDR3 region has 15 residues. The CDR3 region is CATLRGQLMNTEAFF. The DNA of the CDR3 is TGTGCCACCCTACGAGGGCAGCTCATGAACACTGAAGCTTTCTTT.

The CDR3 loop reads CATIAGTGDTEAFF. DNA of the CDR3: TGTGCCACCATCGCCGGGACAGGGGACACTGAAGCTTTCTTT. V gene TRBV15 combines with J gene TRBJ1-1; 10 bases are shared with TRBD1. CDR1 and CDR2 (germline): LNHNV, YYDKDF (reference sequence). Trimming removed 7 bases from V and 3 bases from J; junction bases left unmatched: 5. The CDR3 runs to 14 residues. Combining the CDR3 with reference TRBV15 and TRBJ1-1 gives the whole variable domain DAMVIQNPRYQVTQFGKPVTLSCSQTLNHNVMYWYQQKSSQAPKLLFHYYDKDFNNEADTPDNFQSRRPNTSFCFLDIRSPGLGDTAMYLCATIAGTGDTEAFFGQGTRLTVV.

This clone was seen more than once but under ten times. J is TRBJ2-1 and V is TRBV30, with D hard to call. The V gene lost 2 bases and the J gene lost 6 bases, with 8 bases spanning the gap. The CDR3 totals 12 residues. CDR1 is GTSNPN and CDR2 is SVGIG in the germline V gene (reference sequence). The CDR3, as DNA: TGTGCCTGGAGTCTGGAGCCCAATGAGCAGTTCTTC. It encodes CAWSLEPNEQFF.

The rearrangement uses TRBV10-3 and TRBJ2-5; weak D call: TRBD2 (5 bases). Germline CDR1 ENHRY, CDR2 SYGVKD. With 3 bases removed from V and 4 bases from J, the gap between germline ends came to 12 bases. The CDR3 contains 14 residues. CDR3 region: CAISEVGVGETQYF. Here the CDR3 DNA reads TGTGCCATCAGTGAAGTCGGGGTCGGAGAGACCCAGTACTTC.

The V call is TRBV12-2, the J call TRBJ1-3; TRBD1 reflects the table's D call only, with no check against the DNA. TRBV12-2 is shown as a pseudogene. This CDR3 has 18 amino acids. The CDR3 coding sequence is TGTGCAAGTCGCTTAGCGAGAGACAGGTCGAGCTCTGGAAACACCATATATTTT. Translated, it gives CASRLARDRSSSGNTIYF.

V and J are TRBV30 and TRBJ1-4, with D perhaps TRBD1 (5 bases). The V and J ends lost 6 bases and 6 bases respectively, with 29 bases between them. Germline CDR1 GTSNPN, CDR2 SVGIG (reference sequence). The CDR3 spans 18 residues. The chain's CDR3 is CACPSTPGHLPGYEKLFF. In DNA form, the CDR3 reads TGTGCCTGTCCCTCTACCCCCGGACATCTCCCTGGATATGAAAAACTGTTTTTT. The full variable domain, completed using reference TRBV30 and TRBJ1-4, is SQTIHQWPATLVQPVGSPLSLECTVEGTSNPNLYWYRQAAGRGLQLLFYSVGIGQISSEVPQNLSASRPQDRQFILSSKKLLLSDSGFYLCACPSTPGHLPGYEKLFFGSGTQLSVL.

This chain links TRBV7-2 with TRBJ1-1, with 7 positions matching TRBD1. The ends lost 6 bases at V and 6 bases at J; junction bases unmatched: 10. From germline, CDR1 is SGHTA and CDR2 FQGNSA. The CDR3 is made up of 14 amino acids. The CDR3 nucleotides read TGTGCCAGCAGTGCAACAGGGGCTTCCTCTGAAGCTTTCTTT. This gives the protein CASSATGASSEAFF.

J is TRBJ1-2 and V is TRBV6-6, with 9 bases fitting TRBD1. V trimming: 5 bases; J trimming: 8 bases; junction bases outside the gene matches: 9. The length of the CDR3 is 14 residues. The V gene's germline CDR1 is MNHNY and CDR2 SVGAGI (reference sequence). CDR3 bases: TGTGCCAGCAGTGCCCGGGACAGGGCAGGCGGCTACACCTTC. Its translation: CASSARDRAGGYTF.

This chain uses TRBV10-3 with TRBJ2-7; D possibly corresponds to TRBD1 (6 bases). There are 12 residues in the CDR3. Germline V CDR1 and CDR2: ENHRY, SYGVKD. V was pared by 9 bases and J by 4 bases, with 13 bases between. CDR3 amino acids: CAMAGERYEQYF. The CDR3 DNA is TGTGCCATGGCAGGGGAGCGTTACGAGCAGTACTTC.

The J gene is TRBJ1-5, the V gene TRBV5-4, with TRBD1 matching 7 bases. CDR3 length: 15 amino acids. Germline V gives CDR1 SGHNT, CDR2 YYREEE (reference sequence). Trimming cost V 0 bases and J 3 bases; bases outside gene matches: 3. The CDR3 loop is CASSLARGDNQPQHF. CDR3 DNA: TGTGCCAGCAGCTTGGCCAGGGGGGACAATCAGCCCCAGCATTTT.